This T cell receptor (beta chain) was retrieved from a study of T cells expressing NK-cell markers. From the 5' RACE reads, TCRdb lists one entry per CDR3 protein and no DNA. Across more than 250,000 distinct CDR3 sequences, the top ten clones capture 0.3% to 0.45% of the sample. The CDR3 is 14 amino acids. Germline CDR1 is MDHEN and CDR2 is SYDVKM. The chain uses TRBV28 and TRBJ1-2; without DNA, the TCRdb call of TRBD1 cannot be checked. The sequence was collected from a man younger than 35 in good health. Sequenced sample: blood T cells: a sorted CD56 or NKG2C T cell subset, CD4+ or CD8+ T cells, or bulk PBMC T cells (not recorded which). CDR3 region: CASSSTRREDGYTF.